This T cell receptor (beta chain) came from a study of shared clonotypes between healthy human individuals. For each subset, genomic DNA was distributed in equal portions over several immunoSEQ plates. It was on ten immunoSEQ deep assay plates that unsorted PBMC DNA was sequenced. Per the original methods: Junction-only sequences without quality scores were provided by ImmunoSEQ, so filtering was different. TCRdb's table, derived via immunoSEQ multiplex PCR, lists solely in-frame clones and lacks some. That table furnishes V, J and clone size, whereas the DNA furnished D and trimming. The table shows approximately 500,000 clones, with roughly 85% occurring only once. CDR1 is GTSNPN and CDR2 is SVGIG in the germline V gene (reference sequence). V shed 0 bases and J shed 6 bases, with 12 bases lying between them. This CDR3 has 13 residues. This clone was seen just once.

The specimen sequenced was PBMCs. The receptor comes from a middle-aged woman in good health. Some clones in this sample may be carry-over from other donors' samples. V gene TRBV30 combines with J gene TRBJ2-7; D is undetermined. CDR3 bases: TGTGCCTGGAGTGTGGATGATCCCTCCGAGCAGTACTTC. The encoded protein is CAWSVDDPSEQYF. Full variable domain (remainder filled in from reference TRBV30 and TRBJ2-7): SQTIHQWPATLVQPVGSPLSLECTVEGTSNPNLYWYRQAAGRGLQLLFYSVGIGQISSEVPQNLSASRPQDRQFILSSKKLLLSDSGFYLCAWSVDDPSEQYFGPGTRLTVT.